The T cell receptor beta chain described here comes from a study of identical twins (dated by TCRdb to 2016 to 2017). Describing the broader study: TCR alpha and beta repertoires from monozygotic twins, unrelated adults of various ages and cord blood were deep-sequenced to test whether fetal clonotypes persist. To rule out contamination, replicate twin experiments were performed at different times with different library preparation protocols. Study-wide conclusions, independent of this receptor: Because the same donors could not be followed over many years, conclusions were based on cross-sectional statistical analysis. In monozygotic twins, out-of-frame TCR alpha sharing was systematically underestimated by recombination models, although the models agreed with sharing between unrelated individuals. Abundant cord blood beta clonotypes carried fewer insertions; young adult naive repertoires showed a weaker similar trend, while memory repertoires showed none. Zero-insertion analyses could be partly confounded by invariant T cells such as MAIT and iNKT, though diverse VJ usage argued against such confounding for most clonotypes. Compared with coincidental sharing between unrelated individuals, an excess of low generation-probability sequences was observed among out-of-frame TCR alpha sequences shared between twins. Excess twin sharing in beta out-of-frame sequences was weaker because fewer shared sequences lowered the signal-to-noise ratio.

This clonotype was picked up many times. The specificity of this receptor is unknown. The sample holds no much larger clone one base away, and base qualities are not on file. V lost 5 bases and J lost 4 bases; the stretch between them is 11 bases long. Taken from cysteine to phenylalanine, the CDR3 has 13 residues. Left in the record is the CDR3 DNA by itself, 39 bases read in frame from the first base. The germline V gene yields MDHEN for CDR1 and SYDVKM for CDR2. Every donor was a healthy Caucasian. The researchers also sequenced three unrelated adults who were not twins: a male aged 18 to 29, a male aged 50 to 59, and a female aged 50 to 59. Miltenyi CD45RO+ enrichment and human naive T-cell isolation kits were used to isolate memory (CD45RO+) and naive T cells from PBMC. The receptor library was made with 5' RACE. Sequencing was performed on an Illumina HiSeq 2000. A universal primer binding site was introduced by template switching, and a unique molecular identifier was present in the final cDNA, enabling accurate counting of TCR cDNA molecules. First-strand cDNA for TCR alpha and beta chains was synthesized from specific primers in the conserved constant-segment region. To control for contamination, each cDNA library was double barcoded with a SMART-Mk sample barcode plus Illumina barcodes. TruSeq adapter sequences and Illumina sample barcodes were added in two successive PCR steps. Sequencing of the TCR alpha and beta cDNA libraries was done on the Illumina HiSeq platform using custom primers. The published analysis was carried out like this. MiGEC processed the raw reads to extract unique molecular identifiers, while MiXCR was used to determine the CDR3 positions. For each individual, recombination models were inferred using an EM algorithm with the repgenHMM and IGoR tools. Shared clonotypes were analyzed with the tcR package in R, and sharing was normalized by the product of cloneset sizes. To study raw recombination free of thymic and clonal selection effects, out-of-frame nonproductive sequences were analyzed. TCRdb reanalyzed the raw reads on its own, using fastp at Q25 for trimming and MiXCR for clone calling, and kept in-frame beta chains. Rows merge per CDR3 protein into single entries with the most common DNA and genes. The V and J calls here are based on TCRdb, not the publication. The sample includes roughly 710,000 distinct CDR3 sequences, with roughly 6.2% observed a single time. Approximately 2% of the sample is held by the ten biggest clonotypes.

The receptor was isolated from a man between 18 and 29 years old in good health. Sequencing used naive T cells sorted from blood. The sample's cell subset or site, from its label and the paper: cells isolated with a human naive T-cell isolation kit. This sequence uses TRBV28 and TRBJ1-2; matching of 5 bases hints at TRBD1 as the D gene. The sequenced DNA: TGTGCCAGCAGTCCGTCAGGGATCTATGGCTACACCTTC. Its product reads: CASSPSGIYGYTF.